The 2 T cell receptor beta chains below were found in one sample sequenced in a study of CD8 T cells in Susac syndrome. Random hexamers were used to reverse transcribe an amount of roughly 0.5 to 1 ug RNA. TCRdb reprocessed the immunoSEQ multiplex PCR reads with MiXCR, giving one entry per CDR3 protein. The profile shows around 220,000 distinct CDR3 sequences, 80% to 95% of them singletons. The sample consisted of CD8+ T cells from PBMCs. The receptors were gathered from a human donor with multiple sclerosis.

In nucleotides, the CDR3 is TGTGCCAGCGGAGCAACGGGCAGATACACCGGGGAGCTGTTTTTT. This codes for CASGATGRYTGELFF. The chain links TRBV12-3 or TRBV12-4 to TRBJ2-2; D unclear. Trimming pared 8 bases from V and 3 bases from J, leaving 16 bases between. CDR3 size: 15 residues.

The chain recombines TRBV28 with TRBJ2-2; no reliable D call. Germline V gene sequence: CDR1 MDHEN, CDR2 SYDVKM. Trimming took 3 bases from V and 7 from J, leaving 12 bases between them. The CDR3 runs 14 residues. The CDR3 reads CASSLSRPRGELFF. CDR3 in DNA: TGTGCCAGCAGTTTGTCCAGGCCCCGCGGGGAGCTGTTTTTT.